This T cell receptor (beta chain) is drawn from a study of control samples from healthy donors and cancer patients. The data were produced by immunoSEQ multiplex PCR, yet TCRdb's version contains in-frame clones alone and is incomplete. The data show under 150,000 clones, about 92% seen once. This clone has just a few counts. Trimming pared 8 bases from V and 1 base from J, leaving 12 bases between. Germline CDR1 is MNHEY and CDR2 is SVGAGI. CDR3 length: 14 residues. This chain uses TRBV6-5 with TRBJ1-3, with D possibly matching TRBD1 (5 bases). The sequence was collected from a man between 50 and 59 years old with head and neck cancer. Sample: PBMCs. The CDR3 sequence: CASGLGVSGNTIYF. The CDR3, as DNA: TGTGCCAGCGGACTGGGGGTATCTGGAAACACCATATATTTT.